This entry features one T cell receptor beta chain sequence. Antigen specificity is unknown. The data belong to a study of cytomegalovirus exposure and HLA in healthy donors. Study results and caveats: In vitro testing confirmed a few CMV-associated chains as specific for CMV antigens. There were some V segments, including TRBV6-2 and TRBV6-3, excluded as indistinguishable. Cytomegalovirus-associated TCR beta chains were listed, numbering approximately 150. High sensitivity and specificity were reportedly achieved when the classifier diagnosed cytomegalovirus status.

The CDR3 is 14 residues long. The V gene lost 1 base and the J gene lost 2 bases, with 8 bases spanning the gap. Germline assignment: CDR1 MNHNS and CDR2 SASEGT. The PCR contained 60 Vbeta and 13 Jbeta primers. Repertoires were generated with immunoSEQ multiplex PCR, while TCRdb's copy carries only in-frame clones and drops some. Among 140,000 to 150,000 clones listed, almost 80% were seen once. The rearrangement uses TRBV6-1 and TRBJ1-1, with D uncertain. The sample was PBMCs. The sequence was obtained from a woman aged 40 to 50 in good health and CMV-seropositive. DNA of the CDR3: TGTGCCAGCAGTGAAGGGACGGGAAACACTGAAGCTTTCTTT. Translation gives CASSEGTGNTEAFF.